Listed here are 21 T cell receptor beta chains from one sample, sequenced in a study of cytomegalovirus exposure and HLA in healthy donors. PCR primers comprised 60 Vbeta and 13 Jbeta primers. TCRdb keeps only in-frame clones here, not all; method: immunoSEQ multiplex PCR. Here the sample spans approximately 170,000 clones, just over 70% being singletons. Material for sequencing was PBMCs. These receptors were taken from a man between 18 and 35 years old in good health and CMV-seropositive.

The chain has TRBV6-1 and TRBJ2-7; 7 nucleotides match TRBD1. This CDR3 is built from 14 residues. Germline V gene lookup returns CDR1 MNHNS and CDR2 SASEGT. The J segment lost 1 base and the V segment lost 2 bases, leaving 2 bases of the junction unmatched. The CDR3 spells CASSEQGESYEQYV. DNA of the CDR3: TGTGCCAGCAGTGAACAGGGGGAGTCCTACGAGCAGTACGTC.

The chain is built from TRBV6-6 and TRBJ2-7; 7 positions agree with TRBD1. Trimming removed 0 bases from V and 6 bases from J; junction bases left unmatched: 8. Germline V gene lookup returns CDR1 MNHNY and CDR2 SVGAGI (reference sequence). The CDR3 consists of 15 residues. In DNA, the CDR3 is TGTGCCAGCAGTTACTCGCACGACAGGGTGGGCGAGCAGTACGTC. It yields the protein CASSYSHDRVGEQYV.

This chain's CDR3 is CALEGFGVVQTQYF. CDR3 bases: TGTGCCTTAGAAGGGTTCGGGGTCGTGCAGACCCAGTACTTC. The chain is built from TRBV30 and TRBJ2-5, with D maybe TRBD2 (5 bases). V was clipped by 7 bases and J by 6 bases, with 21 bases between them. The V gene's germline CDR1 is GTSNPN and CDR2 SVGIG (reference sequence). The CDR3 spans 14 residues.

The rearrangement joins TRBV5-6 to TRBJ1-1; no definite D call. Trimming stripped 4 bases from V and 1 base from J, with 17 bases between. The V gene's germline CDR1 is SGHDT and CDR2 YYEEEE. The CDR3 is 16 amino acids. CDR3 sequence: CASSPEAGAGNTEAFF. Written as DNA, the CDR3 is TGTGCCAGCAGCCCCGAAGCGGGTGCGGGGAACACTGAAGCTTTCTTT.

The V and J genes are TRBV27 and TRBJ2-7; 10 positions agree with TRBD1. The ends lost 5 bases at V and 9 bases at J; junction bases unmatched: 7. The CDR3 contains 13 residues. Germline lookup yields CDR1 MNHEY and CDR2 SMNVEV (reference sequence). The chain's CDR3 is CASSGRTGGRQYV. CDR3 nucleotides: TGTGCCAGCAGTGGACGGACAGGGGGACGGCAGTACGTC.

The DNA of the CDR3 is TGTGCCATCGGACAGTACAATGAGCAGTTCTTC. This gives the protein CAIGQYNEQFF. This rearrangement joins TRBV6-5 to TRBJ2-1; possibly TRBD1 for D (6 bases). The CDR3 extends over 11 amino acids. Germline V CDR1 and CDR2: MNHEY, SVGAGI. With 10 bases removed from V and 4 bases from J, the gap between germline ends came to 8 bases.

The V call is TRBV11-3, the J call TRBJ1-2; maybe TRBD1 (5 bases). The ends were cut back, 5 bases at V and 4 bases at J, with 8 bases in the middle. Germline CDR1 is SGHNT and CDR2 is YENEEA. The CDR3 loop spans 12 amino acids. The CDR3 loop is CASSPGGYGYTF. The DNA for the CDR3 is TGTGCCAGCAGCCCCGGGGGCTATGGCTACACCTTC.

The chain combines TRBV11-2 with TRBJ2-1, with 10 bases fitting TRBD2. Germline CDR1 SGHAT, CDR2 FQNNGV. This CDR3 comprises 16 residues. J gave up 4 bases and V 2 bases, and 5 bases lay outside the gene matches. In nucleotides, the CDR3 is TGTGCCAGCAGCTTACTAGCGGGAGCAGTTTACAATGAGCAGTTCTTC. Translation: CASSLLAGAVYNEQFF.

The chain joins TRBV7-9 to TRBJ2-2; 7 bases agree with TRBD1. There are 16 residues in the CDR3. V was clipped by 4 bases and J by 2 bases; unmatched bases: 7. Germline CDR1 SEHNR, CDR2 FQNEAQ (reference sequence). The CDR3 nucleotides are TGTGCCAGCAGCTGGAGGACAGGAGAAAACACCGGGGAGCTGTTTTTT. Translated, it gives CASSWRTGENTGELFF.

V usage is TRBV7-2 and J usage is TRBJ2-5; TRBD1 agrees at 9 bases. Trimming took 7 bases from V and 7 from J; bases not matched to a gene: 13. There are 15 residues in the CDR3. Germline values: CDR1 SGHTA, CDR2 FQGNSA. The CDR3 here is CASNNPPPQGATQYF. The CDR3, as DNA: TGTGCCAGCAACAATCCGCCACCACAGGGGGCGACCCAGTACTTC.

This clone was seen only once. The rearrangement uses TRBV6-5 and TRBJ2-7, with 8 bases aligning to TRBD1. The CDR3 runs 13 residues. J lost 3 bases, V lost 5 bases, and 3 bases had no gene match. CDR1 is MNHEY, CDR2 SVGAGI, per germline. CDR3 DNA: TGTGCCAGCAGTCCGACAGGGGTCTACGAGCAGTACGTC. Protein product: CASSPTGVYEQYV.

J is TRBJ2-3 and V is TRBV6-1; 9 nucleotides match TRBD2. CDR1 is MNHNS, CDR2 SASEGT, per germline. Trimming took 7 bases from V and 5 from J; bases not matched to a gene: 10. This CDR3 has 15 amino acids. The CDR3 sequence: CASKRTSAREDTQYF. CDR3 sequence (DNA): TGTGCCAGCAAGAGGACTAGCGCAAGGGAAGATACGCAGTATTTT.

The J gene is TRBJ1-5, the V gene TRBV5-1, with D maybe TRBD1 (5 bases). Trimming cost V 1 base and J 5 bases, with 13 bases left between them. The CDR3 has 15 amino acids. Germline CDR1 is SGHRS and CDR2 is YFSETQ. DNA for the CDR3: TGCGCCAGCAGCTTGTTGGGGGGATCAGATCAGCCCCAGCATTTT. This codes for CASSLLGGSDQPQHF.

Here the CDR3 reads CASSQDGRGIETQYF. CDR3 DNA: TGCGCCAGCAGCCAAGACGGGAGGGGAATCGAGACCCAGTACTTC. This chain connects TRBV4-1 to TRBJ2-5, with TRBD2 matching 8 bases. Per the germline V gene, CDR1 is MGHRA and CDR2 is YSYEKL. V was pared by 0 bases and J by 5 bases, with 5 bases of the junction left unmatched. There are 15 residues in the CDR3.

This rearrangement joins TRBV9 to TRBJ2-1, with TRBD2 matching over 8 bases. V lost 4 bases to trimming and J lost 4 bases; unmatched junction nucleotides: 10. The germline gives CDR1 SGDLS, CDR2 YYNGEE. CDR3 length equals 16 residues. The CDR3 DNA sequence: TGTGCCAGCAGCCTTAGAGGGGCGGGGGGATACAATGAGCAGTTCTTC. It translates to CASSLRGAGGYNEQFF. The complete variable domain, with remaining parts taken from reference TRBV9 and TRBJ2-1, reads DSGVTQTPKHLITATGQRVTLRCSPRSGDLSVYWYQQSLDQGLQFLIQYYNGEERAKGNILERFSAQQFPDLHSELNLSSLELGDSALYFCASSLRGAGGYNEQFFGPGTRLTVL.

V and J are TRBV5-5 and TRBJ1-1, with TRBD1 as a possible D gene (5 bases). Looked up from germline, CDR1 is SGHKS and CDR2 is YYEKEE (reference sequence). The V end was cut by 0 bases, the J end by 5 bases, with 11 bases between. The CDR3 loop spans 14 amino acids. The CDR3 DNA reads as TGTGCCAGCAGCTTGGGGGGCGCTAAGACTGAAGCTTTCTTT. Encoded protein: CASSLGGAKTEAFF. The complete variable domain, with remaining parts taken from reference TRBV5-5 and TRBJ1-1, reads DAGVTQSPTHLIKTRGQQVTLRCSPISGHKSVSWYQQVLGQGPQFIFQYYEKEERGRGNFPDRFSARQFPNYSSELNVNALLLGDSALYLCASSLGGAKTEAFFGQGTRLTVV.

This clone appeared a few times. This chain's CDR3 is CASSLGTGGRNTIYF. In nucleotides, the CDR3 is TGCGCCAGCAGCCTAGGGACAGGGGGTCGAAACACCATATATTTT. J is TRBJ1-3 and V is TRBV5-1, with 11 bases lining up with TRBD1. V was pared by 4 bases and J by 5 bases, with 5 bases of the junction left unmatched. The germline gives CDR1 SGHRS, CDR2 YFSETQ. This CDR3 region has 15 residues.

The CDR3 protein is CASSRGRGEAFF. The CDR3 DNA follows: TGTGCCAGCAGCAGGGGGCGCGGGGAAGCTTTCTTT. The chain employs TRBV6-5 and TRBJ1-1; 8 nucleotides line up with TRBD1. Germline V gene lookup returns CDR1 MNHEY and CDR2 SVGAGI. The CDR3 covers 12 residues. The J segment lost 8 bases and the V segment lost 6 bases, leaving 5 bases of the junction unmatched.

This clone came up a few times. The CDR3: CASSPKRDNYGYTF. As DNA, the CDR3 is TGTGCCAGCAGCCCCAAAAGAGATAACTATGGCTACACCTTC. The V and J genes are TRBV7-2 and TRBJ1-2, with D unclear. This CDR3 is built from 14 residues. Germline loops: CDR1 SGHTA, CDR2 FQGNSA. Trimming shortened V by 5 bases and J by 1 base, and 11 bases separated the two germline ends. The full variable domain, completed using reference TRBV7-2 and TRBJ1-2, is GAGVSQSPSNKVTEKGKDVELRCDPISGHTALYWYRQSLGQGLEFLIYFQGNSAPDKSGLPSDRFSAERTGGSVSTLTIQRTQQEDSAVYLCASSPKRDNYGYTFGSGTRLTVV.

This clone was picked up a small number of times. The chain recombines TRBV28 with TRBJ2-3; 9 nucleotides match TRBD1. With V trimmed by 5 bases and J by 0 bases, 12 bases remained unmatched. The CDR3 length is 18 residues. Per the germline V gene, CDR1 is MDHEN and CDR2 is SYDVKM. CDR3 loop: CASSGQGYGLASTDTQYF. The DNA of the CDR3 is TGTGCCAGCAGTGGACAGGGGTATGGATTAGCTAGCACAGATACGCAGTATTTT.

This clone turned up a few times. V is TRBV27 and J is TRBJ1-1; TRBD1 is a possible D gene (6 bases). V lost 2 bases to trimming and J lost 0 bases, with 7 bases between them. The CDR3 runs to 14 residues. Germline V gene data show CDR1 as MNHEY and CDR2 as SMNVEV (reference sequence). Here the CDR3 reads CASSLTGLNTEAFF. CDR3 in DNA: TGTGCCAGCAGTTTAACAGGGTTGAACACTGAAGCTTTCTTT.